This T cell receptor beta chain is from a study of T cell repertoires in cytomegalovirus infection. At the level of the study: Public TCR beta signature analysis indicated the presence of both CMV infection and matching HLA type.

Trimming shortened V by 5 bases and J by 4 bases, and 13 bases separated the two germline ends. The CDR3 spans 15 residues. CDR1 and CDR2 from the germline V gene are KGHDR and SFDVKD. TCRdb fed the reads into MiXCR, producing one record per CDR3 protein. The sample lists about 770,000 distinct CDR3 sequences, about 27% occurring once. Overall study findings and caveats: CMV carriers having the relevant HLA were flagged by cumulative public TCR beta family frequency.

Worth noting for this clonotype: No antigen is known for it.

The sample was cultured CD8+ T cells from PBMCs, taken from culture after CMV antigen stimulation. The sequence was obtained from a human donor in good health (CMV status not recorded). Some clones in this sample may be carry-over from other donors' samples. V and J are TRBV24-1 and TRBJ2-2; no definite D call. The CDR3 loop reads CATSAPSHGTGELFF. CDR3 nucleotides: TGTGCCACCAGTGCACCAAGTCATGGCACCGGGGAGCTGTTTTTT.